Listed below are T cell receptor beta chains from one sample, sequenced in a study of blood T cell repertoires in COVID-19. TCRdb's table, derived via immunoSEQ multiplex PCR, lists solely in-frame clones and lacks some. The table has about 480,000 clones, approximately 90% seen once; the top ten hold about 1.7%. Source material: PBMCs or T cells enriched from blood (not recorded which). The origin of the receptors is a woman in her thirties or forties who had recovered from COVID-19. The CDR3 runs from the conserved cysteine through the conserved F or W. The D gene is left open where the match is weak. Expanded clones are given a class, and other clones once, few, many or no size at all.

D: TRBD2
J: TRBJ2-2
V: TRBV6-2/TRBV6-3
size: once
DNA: TGTGCCAGCAGTGGGCGCGGGAGGGGGAACACCGGGGAGCTGTTTTTT
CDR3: CASSGRGRGNTGELFF

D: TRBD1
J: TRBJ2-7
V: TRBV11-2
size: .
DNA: TGTGCCAGCAGCTTAACCGGGACAGGGAAGGAGCAGTACTTC
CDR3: CASSLTGTGKEQYF

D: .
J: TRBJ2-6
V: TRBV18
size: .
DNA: TGTGCCAGCTCAGGGGAGTCTGGGGCCAACGTCCTGACTTTC
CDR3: CASSGESGANVLTF

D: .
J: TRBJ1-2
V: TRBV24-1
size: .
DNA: TGTGCCACCAGTGACCGGACCCAGCGGGGCTACACCTTC
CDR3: CATSDRTQRGYTF

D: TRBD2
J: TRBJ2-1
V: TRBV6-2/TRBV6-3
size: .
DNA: TGTGCCAGCAGCCGGTGGACTAGCGGGACCTACAATGAGCAGTTCTTC
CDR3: CASSRWTSGTYNEQFF

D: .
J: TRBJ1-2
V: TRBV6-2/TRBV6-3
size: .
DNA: TGTGCCAGCAGTTACTCGTTAGCAGGGTATTATGGCTACACCTTC
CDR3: CASSYSLAGYYGYTF

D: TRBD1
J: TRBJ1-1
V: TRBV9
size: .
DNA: TGTGCCAGCAGCGCCCGACAGGGGGGTGCTTTCTTT
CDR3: CASSARQGGAFF

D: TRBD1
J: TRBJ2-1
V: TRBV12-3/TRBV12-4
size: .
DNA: TGTGCCAGCAGTTTAGCAGGGGGCTTTGAGCAGTTCTTC
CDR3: CASSLAGGFEQFF

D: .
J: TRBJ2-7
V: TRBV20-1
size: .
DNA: TGCAGTGCTAGAGATCCATACGAGCAGTACTTC
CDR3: CSARDPYEQYF

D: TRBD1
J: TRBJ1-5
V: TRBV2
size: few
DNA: TGTGCCAGCAGTGATTTCGAACAGGGGGATCAGCCCCAGCATTTT
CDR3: CASSDFEQGDQPQHF

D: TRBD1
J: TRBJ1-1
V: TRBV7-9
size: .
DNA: TGTGCCAGCAGCCTCGACAGGGGGAACACTGAAGCTTTCTTT
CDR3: CASSLDRGNTEAFF

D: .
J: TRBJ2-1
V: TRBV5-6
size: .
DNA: TGTGCCAGCAGCTTGGGGCGGCAAAATGAGCAGTTCTTC
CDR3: CASSLGRQNEQFF

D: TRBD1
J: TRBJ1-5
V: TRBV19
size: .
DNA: TGTGCCAGTAGTGTCCAGCGACAGGGATGGGGTCAGCCCCAGCATTTT
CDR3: CASSVQRQGWGQPQHF

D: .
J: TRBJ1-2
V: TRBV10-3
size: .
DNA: TGTGCCATCGGGGGAGGGGGATCTAACTATGGCTACACCTTC
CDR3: CAIGGGGSNYGYTF

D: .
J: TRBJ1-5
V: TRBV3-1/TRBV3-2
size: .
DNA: TGTGCCAGCAGCCAAGAAGGGGCGTATCAGCCCCAGCATTTT
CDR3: CASSQEGAYQPQHF